This T cell receptor (beta chain) was sequenced for a study of blood T cell repertoires in COVID-19. Turning to the study itself: Specimens from acute and convalescent COVID-19 originated in the United States, Italy and Spain.

Trimming left V 7 bases short and J 7 bases short, with 16 bases between. The V gene's germline CDR1 is SQVTM and CDR2 ANQGSEA. The length of the CDR3 is 12 residues. Researchers sorted participants into cohorts using their self-reported clinical history. The recovered donors of Cohort 3 showed two negative PCRs, clearance, or symptom resolution. Original handling: Reference gene primer amplification gave estimated nucleated cell counts. TCRdb's copy holds only in-frame clones and misses some; the assay was immunoSEQ multiplex PCR. V and J calls and clone size come straight from that table; D and trimming were deduced from the DNA. Of about 270,000 clones listed, roughly nine tenths are singletons.

V is TRBV29-1 and J is TRBJ1-1, with D hard to call. The sample taken for sequencing was PBMCs or T cells enriched from blood (not recorded which). The origin of this receptor is a woman aged 55-70 years who had recovered from COVID-19. CDR3 amino acids: CSGALDRNEAFF. Written as DNA, the CDR3 is TGCAGCGGGGCGTTAGACCGAAATGAAGCTTTCTTT.